A single sample gave rise to the 32 T cell receptor beta chains below, sequenced in a study of T cell responses to AZD1222 COVID-19 vaccine (dated by TCRdb to 2020 to 2023). In light of the paper, this sample's time point label describes: baseline before first vaccination. The library was obtained by the immunoSEQ multiplex PCR assay. TCRdb retrieved this table from immuneACCESS and kept in-frame rearrangements only. Not all clones are present; in checked studies, unresolved V genes account for under half, and no reason is known for the remainder. This sample lists 100,000 to 150,000 clones; around 83% were detected once. Around 12% of the sample goes to the ten largest clones. The sequenced sample was peripheral blood, obtained on day 0 of AZD1222 vaccination. These receptors were collected from an adult in good health.

The CDR3 sequence is CASSQYRGLLSGYTF. CDR3 DNA sequence: TGTGCCAGCAGCCAGTACAGGGGGCTCCTAAGCGGCTACACCTTC. The chain uses TRBV14 and TRBJ1-2; TRBD1 matches at 9 bases. The ends lost 3 bases at V and 8 bases at J; junction bases unmatched: 10. The germline V gene encodes CDR1 SGHDN and CDR2 FVKESK. This CDR3 is 15 amino acids long.

V gene TRBV28 combines with J gene TRBJ1-1, with D unclear. The germline V gene has CDR1 MDHEN and CDR2 SYDVKM. There are 12 residues in the CDR3. With 6 bases removed from V and 2 bases from J, the gap between germline ends came to 7 bases. CDR3 amino acids: CASSLLNTEAFF. DNA for the CDR3: TGTGCCAGCAGCCTTCTTAACACTGAAGCTTTCTTT.

The chain links TRBV3-1 (or the pseudogene TRBV3-2) to TRBJ2-7, with D unclear. The CDR3 spans 13 residues. Looked up from germline, CDR1 is LGHDT and CDR2 is YNNKEL (reference sequence). The ends were cut back, 1 base at V and 4 bases at J, with 8 bases in the middle. Written as DNA, the CDR3 is TGTGCCAGCAGCCAAGTGGTCGGTTACGAGCAGTACTTC. It encodes CASSQVVGYEQYF.

The chain couples TRBV27 to TRBJ1-5, with 10 positions matching TRBD1. Trimming removed 2 bases from V and 6 bases from J; junction bases left unmatched: 1. Germline V gives CDR1 MNHEY, CDR2 SMNVEV (reference sequence). The CDR3 spans 14 residues. This CDR3 reads CASSLRQGAQPQHF. DNA of the CDR3: TGTGCCAGCAGTTTACGACAGGGGGCTCAGCCCCAGCATTTT.

This chain joins TRBV7-2 and TRBJ2-5; 9 nucleotides agree with TRBD1. This CDR3 contains 14 residues. V was pared by 5 bases and J by 5 bases, with 6 bases of the junction left unmatched. The V gene's germline CDR1 is SGHTA and CDR2 FQGNSA. CDR3 sequence (DNA): TGTGCCAGCAGCCATGGACAGGGGAGGGAGACCCAGTACTTC. It is translated as CASSHGQGRETQYF.

V gene TRBV20-1 combines with J gene TRBJ2-7; TRBD2 aligns across 8 bases. This CDR3 spans 11 amino acids. From germline, CDR1 is DFQATT and CDR2 SNEGSKA (reference sequence). After removal of 5 bases from V and 6 bases from J, the junction contained 3 bases not matched to a gene. The CDR3 sequence: CSAGTSPEQYF. The CDR3 coding sequence is TGCAGTGCTGGGACTAGTCCCGAGCAGTACTTC.

The genes are TRBV6-5 and TRBJ2-7, with 8 positions matching TRBD2. CDR1 MNHEY and CDR2 SVGAGI come from the germline V gene. The CDR3 runs to 15 residues. The V segment lost 6 bases and the J segment 2 bases; nucleotides outside the gene matches: 9. For the CDR3, the DNA is TGTGCCAGCAGCCGGACGGGACTAGGTACCTACGAGCAGTACTTC. Protein product: CASSRTGLGTYEQYF.

V usage is TRBV5-6 and J usage is TRBJ1-5, with a possible D match to TRBD1 (6 bases). The ends were cut back, 3 bases at V and 4 bases at J, with 17 bases in the middle. CDR3 length: 16 amino acids. The germline gives CDR1 SGHDT, CDR2 YYEEEE. CDR3 DNA sequence: TGTGCCAGCAGCTACTCGGGGGGCGATTCTAATCAGCCCCAGCATTTT. This gives the protein CASSYSGGDSNQPQHF. The variable domain in full, completed from reference TRBV5-6 and TRBJ1-5, reads DAGVTQSPTHLIKTRGQQVTLRCSPKSGHDTVSWYQQALGQGPQFIFQYYEEEERQRGNFPDRFSGHQFPNYSSELNVNALLLGDSALYLCASSYSGGDSNQPQHFGDGTRLSIL.

The chain has TRBV5-1 and TRBJ2-3; 7 nucleotides line up with TRBD2. J gave up 4 bases and V 6 bases, and 11 bases lay outside the gene matches. The CDR3 runs 15 residues. Germline V gene sequence: CDR1 SGHRS, CDR2 YFSETQ. CDR3 amino acids: CASTTTVGGADTQYF. The CDR3 nucleotides are TGCGCCAGCACCACAACTGTGGGGGGGGCAGATACGCAGTATTTT.

The rearrangement uses TRBV9 and TRBJ2-1; 9 bases fit TRBD2. Germline loops: CDR1 SGDLS, CDR2 YYNGEE. V gave up 6 bases and J gave up 5 bases; unmatched junction bases: 6. The CDR3 length is 14 residues. The CDR3 sequence: CASNPGLANNEQFF. Here the CDR3 DNA reads TGTGCCAGCAACCCGGGACTAGCAAACAATGAGCAGTTCTTC. The whole variable domain, remainder taken from reference TRBV9 and TRBJ2-1, is DSGVTQTPKHLITATGQRVTLRCSPRSGDLSVYWYQQSLDQGLQFLIQYYNGEERAKGNILERFSAQQFPDLHSELNLSSLELGDSALYFCASNPGLANNEQFFGPGTRLTVL.

This chain uses TRBV29-1 with TRBJ2-1, with a possible D match to TRBD2 (5 bases). CDR1 is SQVTM and CDR2 is ANQGSEA in the germline V gene. Trimming left V 6 bases short and J 4 bases short, with 22 bases between. The CDR3 runs 16 residues. The DNA of the CDR3 is TGCAGCGTCCCCCCAAAGGAGGCGGTTGGATACAATGAGCAGTTCTTC. It yields the protein CSVPPKEAVGYNEQFF.

The J gene is TRBJ2-1, the V gene TRBV7-9; 11 bases fit TRBD2. The CDR3 has 15 residues. The ends lost 3 bases at V and 7 bases at J; junction bases unmatched: 5. Looked up from germline, CDR1 is SEHNR and CDR2 is FQNEAQ (reference sequence). The CDR3 DNA reads as TGTGCCAGCAGCTTTAGCGGGGGGGCGATAAATGAGCAGTTCTTC. It is translated as CASSFSGGAINEQFF.

The rearrangement joins TRBV10-2 to TRBJ2-7, with 9 bases identical to TRBD2. Germline V gene lookup returns CDR1 WSHSY and CDR2 SAAADI. The J segment lost 2 bases and the V segment lost 4 bases, leaving 6 bases of the junction unmatched. The CDR3 length is 15 residues. The CDR3 DNA reads as TGCGCCAGCAGTGTGAGTAGCGGGGGAACCTACGAGCAGTACTTC. Translated: CASSVSSGGTYEQYF.

This chain connects TRBV9 to TRBJ1-2; 10 bases are shared with TRBD1. Unmatched junction bases numbered 1, after V lost 0 bases and J lost 2 bases. The CDR3 spans 15 residues. The germline CDR1 and CDR2 sequences are SGDLS and YYNGEE. Written as DNA, the CDR3 is TGTGCCAGCAGCGTAGAGGGACAGGGGAACTATGGCTACACCTTC. Protein product: CASSVEGQGNYGYTF.

V gene TRBV10-2 combines with J gene TRBJ2-1; 16 positions match TRBD2. The CDR3 spans 17 residues. The germline CDR1 and CDR2 sequences are WSHSY and SAAADI. The V and J ends lost 8 bases and 4 bases, in that order; junction bases with no gene match: 8. The CDR3 DNA reads as TGCGCCAGCCTCGGGACTAGCGGGAGGGACGGGTACAATGAGCAGTTCTTC. Its protein product is CASLGTSGRDGYNEQFF.

The V and J genes are TRBV28 and TRBJ2-3; 10 bases map to TRBD2. The germline gives CDR1 MDHEN, CDR2 SYDVKM. The CDR3 consists of 17 residues. V shed 8 bases, J shed 2 bases, and the junction held 13 bases outside the gene matches. In DNA form, the CDR3 reads TGTGCCAGCGGCCCGATCCTAGCGGGAGAGATCACAGATACGCAGTATTTT. Amino acids: CASGPILAGEITDTQYF.

V gene TRBV9 combines with J gene TRBJ1-3; TRBD1 might be the D (5 bases). The V end lost 3 bases, the J end lost 2 bases, and 18 bases lay between the germline ends. This CDR3 has 17 amino acids. Germline lookup yields CDR1 SGDLS and CDR2 YYNGEE. The CDR3 DNA is TGTGCCAGCAGCGCATCGACAGCTGCTCCGCCTGGAAACACCATATATTTT. It codes for CASSASTAAPPGNTIYF.

This clone was recorded only once. The CDR3 is CASSFRGRSTEAFF. As DNA, the CDR3 is TGTGCCAGCAGTTTTCGGGGGCGGAGCACTGAAGCTTTCTTT. This sequence joins TRBV28 and TRBJ1-1, with a weak D call TRBD1 (6 bases). Per the germline V gene, CDR1 is MDHEN and CDR2 is SYDVKM. V shed 3 bases and J shed 4 bases, with 12 bases lying between them. The CDR3 extends over 14 amino acids. Together with reference TRBV28 and TRBJ1-1, the CDR3 gives the full variable domain: DVKVTQSSRYLVKRTGEKVFLECVQDMDHENMFWYRQDPGLGLRLIYFSYDVKMKEKGDIPEGYSVSREKKERFSLILESASTNQTSMYLCASSFRGRSTEAFFGQGTRLTVV.

This clone was seen just once. The V gene is TRBV7-8, the J gene TRBJ2-7; perhaps D is TRBD1 or TRBD2 (7 bases each). V lost 1 base, J lost 0 bases, and 10 bases lay in between. Germline V gives CDR1 SGHVS, CDR2 FQNEAQ. This CDR3 has 15 amino acids. CDR3: CASSLVRGGSYEQYF. CDR3 bases: TGTGCCAGCAGCTTAGTCAGGGGGGGCTCCTACGAGCAGTACTTC.

The J gene is TRBJ2-7, the V gene TRBV6-6; the match to TRBD2 covers 10 bases. With V trimmed by 5 bases and J by 2 bases, 18 bases remained unmatched. CDR1 and CDR2 (germline): MNHNY, SVGAGI (reference sequence). The CDR3 is 19 amino acids. The CDR3 loop reads CASSPTELGTSATTYEQYF. CDR3 nucleotide sequence: TGTGCCAGCAGTCCGACCGAACTCGGGACTAGCGCGACAACCTACGAGCAGTACTTC.

This clone was observed a single time. The chain uses TRBV6-1 and TRBJ2-5, with D unclear. This CDR3 comprises 13 residues. Trimming pared 3 bases from V and 4 bases from J, leaving 9 bases between. Germline values: CDR1 MNHNS, CDR2 SASEGT. Here the CDR3 reads CASSELPGETQYF. CDR3 DNA: TGTGCCAGCAGTGAGCTCCCGGGAGAGACCCAGTACTTC.

The V and J genes are TRBV28 and TRBJ1-2; D is unresolved. Trimming cost V 3 bases and J 5 bases, with 4 bases left between them. The CDR3 loop spans 11 amino acids. Per germline, CDR1 MDHEN and CDR2 SYDVKM. CDR3 region: CASSFGYGYTF. DNA for the CDR3: TGTGCCAGCAGTTTTGGTTATGGCTACACCTTC.

The genes are TRBV2 and TRBJ2-5; D tentatively reads TRBD1 or TRBD2 (5 bases each). The CDR3 totals 14 residues. Trimming cost V 6 bases and J 7 bases, with 18 bases left between them. Germline CDR1 SNHLY, CDR2 FYNNEI. CDR3 loop: CASSVRDQLGTQYF. In DNA form, the CDR3 reads TGTGCCAGCAGCGTTAGGGACCAGCTGGGGACCCAGTACTTC.

The J gene is TRBJ1-2, the V gene TRBV28; 9 positions match TRBD1. With V trimmed by 5 bases and J by 1 base, 14 bases remained unmatched. Germline V CDR1 and CDR2: MDHEN, SYDVKM. The CDR3 totals 18 residues. CDR3 in amino acids: CASSPQGQGSLLNYGYTF. CDR3 nucleotides: TGTGCCAGCAGTCCGCAAGGACAGGGGTCCCTTCTTAACTATGGCTACACCTTC.

This chain uses TRBV6-2 or TRBV6-3 with TRBJ1-5, with D unclear. The CDR3 loop spans 13 amino acids. Germline lookup yields CDR1 MNHEY and CDR2 SVGEGT. V shed 0 bases and J shed 6 bases, with 6 bases lying between them. DNA of the CDR3: TGTGCCAGCAGTTACTCGTGGAGTCAGCCCCAGCATTTT. Translated: CASSYSWSQPQHF.

The chain combines TRBV7-6 with TRBJ1-6, with D possibly matching TRBD1 (5 bases). The CDR3 runs to 16 residues. Trimming cost V 1 base and J 7 bases, with 14 bases left between them. Germline assignment: CDR1 SGHVS and CDR2 FNYEAQ. In DNA form, the CDR3 reads TGTGCCAGCAGCTTAGTTCAACCAGGGTTAAATTCACCCCTCCACTTT. As protein: CASSLVQPGLNSPLHF.

This chain uses TRBV5-5 with TRBJ1-3; tentatively, D is TRBD1 (6 bases). V was clipped by 3 bases and J by 0 bases, with 13 bases between them. Germline CDR1 and CDR2: SGHKS and YYEKEE (reference sequence). This CDR3 comprises 16 residues. The CDR3 spells CASSSLTGTSGNTIYF. The CDR3, as DNA: TGTGCCAGCAGCTCCCTTACAGGGACCTCTGGAAACACCATATATTTT.

The gene calls are TRBV18 and TRBJ2-1; D ambiguous. Between the trimmed V and J ends, which lost 0 bases and 4 bases, there was a span of 1 base. Per germline, CDR1 KGHSH and CDR2 LQKENI. The CDR3 spans 12 residues. The CDR3 loop reads CASSPPYNEQFF. The CDR3 nucleotides are TGTGCCAGCTCACCACCATACAATGAGCAGTTCTTC.

The CDR3: CASSQGKIEQYF. For the CDR3, the DNA is TGTGCCAGCAGCCAAGGAAAGATCGAGCAGTACTTC. V gene TRBV3-1 (or the pseudogene TRBV3-2) combines with J gene TRBJ2-7; D not resolved. Germline loops: CDR1 LGHDT, CDR2 YNNKEL (reference sequence). This CDR3 contains 12 residues. Trimming pared 1 base from V and 6 bases from J, leaving 7 bases between.

This chain links TRBV5-1 with TRBJ2-3; D gene ambiguous. CDR3 length: 12 residues. The germline V gene encodes CDR1 SGHRS and CDR2 YFSETQ. V gave up 0 bases and J gave up 6 bases, with 5 bases separating them. The CDR3 DNA sequence: TGCGCCAGCAGCTTGGGAATGGATACGCAGTATTTT. Its translation is CASSLGMDTQYF.

As regards this clone: The junction departs from germline at one end; a sequencing error may be responsible. The V call is TRBV5-3, the J call TRBJ2-4, with D perhaps matching TRBD1 (6 bases). TRBV5-3 is known as an ORF, though its function is uncertain. There are 12 residues in the CDR3. The CDR3 DNA sequence: TGTGCCGGAAGAAGGCGCGTGGGACAACGGTACTTC. Residues: CAGRRRVGQRYF.

The V call is TRBV18, the J call TRBJ2-2; 10 nucleotides match TRBD1. With V trimmed by 2 bases and J by 3 bases, 0 bases remained unmatched. The length of the CDR3 is 15 residues. Germline CDR1 reads KGHSH; CDR2 reads LQKENI. DNA of the CDR3: TGTGCCAGCTCACCAGGACAGGGGGACACCGGGGAGCTGTTTTTT. It translates to CASSPGQGDTGELFF.